Below are 15 T cell receptor beta chains sequenced from a single sample in a study of blood T cell repertoires in COVID-19. Produced via immunoSEQ multiplex PCR; TCRdb's table is partial and in-frame only. The sample yields 110,000 to 150,000 clones, roughly 88% seen once. Sequences were obtained from peripheral blood. The source of these receptors is a man between 65 and 85 years old with acute or convalescent COVID-19.

The rearrangement joins TRBV30 to TRBJ1-2; 9 nucleotides align to TRBD1. The germline gives CDR1 GTSNPN, CDR2 SVGIG (reference sequence). Losses at the gene ends were 2 bases for V and 6 bases for J; bases not matched to a gene: 7. The CDR3 totals 14 residues. The CDR3 region has the DNA TGTGCCTGGAGTATGGGGGGACAGGGCGATGGCTACACCTTC. Its translation: CAWSMGGQGDGYTF.

V usage is TRBV27 and J usage is TRBJ1-5; D is perhaps TRBD1 (6 bases). Germline loops: CDR1 MNHEY, CDR2 SMNVEV (reference sequence). The CDR3 is 18 amino acids. The ends were cut back, 5 bases at V and 11 bases at J, with 31 bases in the middle. The CDR3 region has the DNA TGTGCCAGCAGTCCGCGTCCCGGGACATTTTCCTCGGGATCAGCCCAGCATTTT. It translates to CASSPRPGTFSSGSAQHF.

The rearrangement links TRBV6-6 to TRBJ2-4; TRBD1 matches 10 bases. With 10 bases clipped from V and 0 bases from J, the junction kept 9 bases outside the gene matches. Germline CDR1 reads MNHNY; CDR2 reads SVGAGI (reference sequence). The CDR3 covers 16 residues. For the CDR3, the DNA is TGTGCCACGGACAGGGGGTACAGGTTAGCCAAAAACATTCAGTACTTC. Amino acids: CATDRGYRLAKNIQYF.

The chain links TRBV30 to TRBJ1-1, with D tentatively TRBD1 (6 bases). This CDR3 has 13 amino acids. Germline loops: CDR1 GTSNPN, CDR2 SVGIG (reference sequence). This CDR3 is CAFSRGAQTEAFF. CDR3 sequence (DNA): TGTGCTTTCTCGCGGGGGGCGCAAACTGAAGCTTTCTTT.

This clone is a singleton in its sample. This rearrangement joins TRBV18 to TRBJ2-2; the D is unclear. This CDR3 is built from 13 residues. CDR1 KGHSH and CDR2 LQKENI come from the germline V gene. V lost 3 bases, J lost 3 bases, and 5 bases lay in between. CDR3 sequence: CASSPLDTGELFF. In nucleotides, the CDR3 is TGTGCCAGCTCACCGCTAGACACCGGGGAGCTGTTTTTT.

This clone was recorded once. The V and J genes are TRBV24-1 and TRBJ2-1; the match to TRBD2 covers 7 bases. Germline assignment: CDR1 KGHDR and CDR2 SFDVKD. The length of the CDR3 is 13 residues. The V gene end was trimmed by 9 bases and the J gene end by 6 bases; junction bases not matched to a gene: 7. The CDR3 protein is CATSVAGPNEQFF. DNA of the CDR3: TGTGCCACCTCCGTAGCGGGCCCCAATGAGCAGTTCTTC.

Only a few counts were recorded for this clone. The CDR3 DNA sequence: TGTGCCTGGAGTTTAAGGGCAGGGGTAGATCAGCCCCAGCATTTT. It specifies CAWSLRAGVDQPQHF. This chain uses TRBV30 with TRBJ1-5, with D possibly being TRBD1 (6 bases). Germline CDR1 GTSNPN, CDR2 SVGIG (reference sequence). The CDR3 spans 15 residues. Trimming left V 2 bases short and J 5 bases short, with 16 bases between. Full variable domain (missing parts from reference TRBV30 and TRBJ1-5): SQTIHQWPATLVQPVGSPLSLECTVEGTSNPNLYWYRQAAGRGLQLLFYSVGIGQISSEVPQNLSASRPQDRQFILSSKKLLLSDSGFYLCAWSLRAGVDQPQHFGDGTRLSIL.

The CDR3 nucleotides read TGTGCCAGCAGCCCCTCCACAGGGGTCGCTTCACCCCTCCACTTT. Amino acids: CASSPSTGVASPLHF. The chain has TRBV14 and TRBJ1-6; 7 bases map to TRBD1. After removal of 4 bases from V and 9 bases from J, the junction contained 9 bases not matched to a gene. The CDR3 extends over 15 amino acids. CDR1 is SGHDN and CDR2 is FVKESK in the germline V gene.

This chain connects TRBV5-1 to TRBJ2-5, with 10 bases matching TRBD2. The CDR3 is 15 amino acids. The J segment lost 4 bases and the V segment lost 6 bases, leaving 9 bases of the junction unmatched. CDR1 and CDR2 from the germline V gene are SGHRS and YFSETQ. The CDR3: CASKPLAGAAETQYF. The DNA of the CDR3 is TGCGCCAGCAAACCCCTAGCGGGGGCCGCAGAGACCCAGTACTTC.

The chain employs TRBV5-4 and TRBJ2-3; 9 bases agree with TRBD1. Losses at the gene ends were 4 bases for V and 6 bases for J; bases not matched to a gene: 3. This CDR3 is built from 13 residues. CDR1 is SGHNT and CDR2 is YYREEE in the germline V gene (reference sequence). The CDR3 protein is CASSGQGPDTQYF. As DNA, the CDR3 is TGTGCCAGCAGCGGACAGGGGCCGGATACGCAGTATTTT.

This clone was found once. V is TRBV19 and J is TRBJ2-3, with TRBD1 identical over 9 bases. Looked up from germline, CDR1 is LNHDA and CDR2 is SQIVND (reference sequence). With V trimmed by 6 bases and J by 3 bases, 7 bases remained unmatched. The CDR3 is 15 amino acids. The CDR3 bases are TGTGCCAGTAGCGAACCGGGACAGGGTACAGATACGCAGTATTTT. As protein: CASSEPGQGTDTQYF.

CDR3 DNA sequence: TGTGCCAGCAGCTTAGCGCGGGGGCTTAGCTACAATGAGCAGTTCTTC. Its translation is CASSLARGLSYNEQFF. This chain joins TRBV7-9 and TRBJ2-1, with D perhaps matching TRBD2 (7 bases). CDR1 and CDR2 from the germline V gene are SEHNR and FQNEAQ (reference sequence). The CDR3 spans 16 residues. V lost 0 bases, J lost 3 bases, and 12 bases lay in between.

The chain recombines TRBV29-1 with TRBJ1-2, with D unresolved. Trimming shortened V by 4 bases and J by 6 bases, and 15 bases separated the two germline ends. The CDR3 sequence is 13 residues long. Germline CDR1 and CDR2: SQVTM and ANQGSEA. CDR3 sequence reads: CSVVSPIHDGYTF. DNA of the CDR3: TGCAGCGTTGTAAGCCCGATTCATGATGGCTACACCTTC. The full variable domain, its missing parts supplied by reference TRBV29-1 and TRBJ1-2, is SAVISQKPSRDICQRGTSLTIQCQVDSQVTMMFWYRQQPGQSLTLIATANQGSEATYESGFVIDKFPISRPNLTFSTLTVSNMSPEDSSIYLCSVVSPIHDGYTFGSGTRLTVV.

The chain couples TRBV6-4 to TRBJ2-1, with 10 bases fitting TRBD2. V trimming: 0 bases; J trimming: 6 bases; junction bases outside the gene matches: 8. The CDR3 runs to 17 residues. Germline assignment: CDR1 MRHNA and CDR2 SNTAGT. CDR3 sequence: CASSDSSGRTRFNEQFF. The CDR3 region has the DNA TGTGCCAGCAGTGACTCTAGCGGGAGGACCCGCTTCAATGAGCAGTTCTTC.

V is TRBV2 and J is TRBJ1-1, with D possibly matching TRBD1 (6 bases). Per germline, CDR1 SNHLY and CDR2 FYNNEI. V was trimmed by 5 bases and J by 4 bases, leaving 14 bases between them. This CDR3 region has 14 residues. The chain's CDR3 is CASSLQGIGTEAFF. CDR3 in DNA: TGTGCCAGCAGTCTACAGGGAATCGGCACTGAAGCTTTCTTT.